The clone carrying this T cell receptor (beta chain) came up many times. What it recognizes is unknown. The data are from a study of CD8 T cells in ankylosing spondylitis. Study-level findings and limits: Disease-linked clones were reportedly significantly enriched in matched ankylosing spondylitis synovial fluid. For ankylosing spondylitis blood, a TCR beta motif of about eight highly homologous variants appeared characteristic. Disease-associated clonotypes exhibited CD8+ identity and were relatively infrequent in peripheral blood.

Libraries of TCR beta came from quantitative 5'-RACE with molecular barcodes. TCRdb re-derived calls from the 5' RACE reads in MiXCR, one entry per CDR3 protein. Here the sample spans about 440,000 distinct CDR3 sequences, approximately 17% being singletons. With 3 bases removed from V and 7 bases from J, the gap between germline ends came to 10 bases. CDR3 length: 13 residues. Germline CDR1 and CDR2: ENHRY and SYGVKD. Sequences were obtained from blood, either unsorted or a sorted T cell fraction (not recorded which). The V and J genes are TRBV10-3 and TRBJ2-1, with D possibly being TRBD2 (6 bases). The clonotype comes from a male donor with ankylosing spondylitis. The CDR3: CAISDSGYNEQFF. The CDR3 nucleotides read TGTGCCATCAGTGATAGCGGTTATAATGAGCAGTTCTTC.